One and the same sample provided the 9 T cell receptor beta chains below, sequenced in a study of blood T cell repertoires in COVID-19. Sequencing used immunoSEQ multiplex PCR; TCRdb keeps in-frame clones, though not all of them. This table has tens of thousands of clones, around 90% appearing once. Sequenced: peripheral blood. Source of these receptors: a man in his sixties with acute or convalescent COVID-19.

The CDR3 region is CASSIAGQGLDEQFF. CDR3 DNA: TGTGCCAGTAGTATAGCGGGACAGGGATTGGATGAGCAGTTCTTC. The chain links TRBV19 to TRBJ2-1; TRBD1 agrees at 9 bases. The germline V gene has CDR1 LNHDA and CDR2 SQIVND (reference sequence). CDR3 length: 15 residues. The V segment lost 1 base and the J segment 8 bases; nucleotides outside the gene matches: 6.

The J gene is TRBJ1-1, the V gene TRBV7-9, with unresolved D. The CDR3 contains 14 residues. In germline, CDR1 is SEHNR, CDR2 FQNEAQ (reference sequence). V gave up 4 bases and J gave up 7 bases, with 16 bases separating them. CDR3 nucleotides: TGTGCCAGCAGCTCACCTCCGGAGCAGAATGAAGCTTTCTTT. This gives the protein CASSSPPEQNEAFF.

The DNA of the CDR3 is TGTGCCAGCAGCGTGACAGGAAGTGGCTACACCTTC. Its translation: CASSVTGSGYTF. This chain uses TRBV28 with TRBJ1-2; D is possibly TRBD1 (6 bases). This CDR3 spans 12 amino acids. The germline V gene has CDR1 MDHEN and CDR2 SYDVKM. V was cut by 6 bases and J by 7 bases, with 12 bases left in between.

The rearrangement uses TRBV4-1 and TRBJ1-2; 7 bases match TRBD1. Germline V CDR1 and CDR2: MGHRA, YSYEKL. The CDR3 totals 13 residues. V trimming: 0 bases; J trimming: 7 bases; junction bases outside the gene matches: 2. The CDR3, as DNA: TGCGCCAGCAGCCAAGAACAGGGGCTTGGCTACACCTTC. Translated: CASSQEQGLGYTF.

The V gene is TRBV29-1, the J gene TRBJ1-1; D unclear. Germline V gene sequence: CDR1 SQVTM, CDR2 ANQGSEA. V was clipped by 4 bases and J by 2 bases, with 14 bases between them. This CDR3 has 14 residues. For the CDR3, the DNA is TGCAGCGTTGTCGATACCAGGAAAAACACTGAAGCTTTCTTT. It yields the protein CSVVDTRKNTEAFF.

The CDR3 DNA reads TGCGCCAGCAGCCAACAGCGATACAATGAGCAGTTCTTC. Its protein is CASSQQRYNEQFF. The J gene is TRBJ2-1, the V gene TRBV4-1; unclear D gene. This CDR3 is 13 amino acids long. V lost 2 bases and J lost 4, with 6 bases in between. In germline, CDR1 is MGHRA, CDR2 YSYEKL.

The V and J genes are TRBV3-1 (or the pseudogene TRBV3-2) and TRBJ1-2; D unresolved. CDR1 and CDR2 (germline): LGHDT, YNNKEL (reference sequence). CDR3 length: 16 residues. V was pared by 0 bases and J by 3 bases, with 14 bases between. Here the CDR3 reads CASSQDEGWGDYGYTF. CDR3 coding DNA: TGTGCCAGCAGCCAAGATGAGGGTTGGGGTGACTATGGCTACACCTTC.

The chain recombines TRBV7-9 with TRBJ1-1; 7 bases align to TRBD1. CDR1 and CDR2 from the germline V gene are SEHNR and FQNEAQ (reference sequence). The CDR3 spans 18 residues. Trimming removed 7 bases from V and 0 bases from J; junction bases left unmatched: 17. CDR3 nucleotide sequence: TGTGCCAGCATTAAGGGGGCAGGGGGACTCTTATTGAACACTGAAGCTTTCTTT. This gives the protein CASIKGAGGLLLNTEAFF.

V usage is TRBV12-3 or TRBV12-4 and J usage is TRBJ2-7; D is undetermined. The CDR3 covers 11 residues. The V and J ends lost 3 bases and 4 bases respectively, with 4 bases between them. The CDR3 coding sequence is TGTGCCAGCAGTTTTAAATACGAGCAGTACTTC. Its protein is CASSFKYEQYF.